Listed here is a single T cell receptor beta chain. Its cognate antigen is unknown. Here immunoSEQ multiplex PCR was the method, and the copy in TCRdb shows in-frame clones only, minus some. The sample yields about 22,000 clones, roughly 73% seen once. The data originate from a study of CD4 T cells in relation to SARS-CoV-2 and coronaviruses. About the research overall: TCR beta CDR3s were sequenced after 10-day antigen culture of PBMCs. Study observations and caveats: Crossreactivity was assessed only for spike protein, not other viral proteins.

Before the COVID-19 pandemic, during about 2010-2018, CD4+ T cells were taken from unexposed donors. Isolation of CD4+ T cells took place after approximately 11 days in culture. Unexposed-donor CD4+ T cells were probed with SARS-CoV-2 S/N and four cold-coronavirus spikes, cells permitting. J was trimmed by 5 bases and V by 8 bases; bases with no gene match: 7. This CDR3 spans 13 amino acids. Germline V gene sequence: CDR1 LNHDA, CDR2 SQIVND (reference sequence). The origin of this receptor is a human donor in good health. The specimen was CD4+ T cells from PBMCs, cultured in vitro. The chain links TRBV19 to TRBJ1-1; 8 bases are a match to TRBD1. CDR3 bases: TGTGCCAGTTGGACAGGGAGGCTTACTGAAGCTTTCTTT. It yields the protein CASWTGRLTEAFF.